The 25 T cell receptor beta chains below were found in one sample sequenced in a study of blood T cell repertoires in COVID-19. TCRdb's table, derived via immunoSEQ multiplex PCR, lists solely in-frame clones and lacks some. This table has around 65,000 clones, around 79% appearing once. Sequencing used peripheral blood. The receptor set was obtained from a man aged 60 to 69 with acute or convalescent COVID-19.

The chain has TRBV7-9 and TRBJ2-3, with a possible D match to TRBD2 (6 bases). Germline CDR1 is SEHNR and CDR2 is FQNEAQ (reference sequence). This CDR3 region has 14 residues. V lost 6 bases to trimming and J lost 0 bases, with 10 bases between them. The CDR3 DNA follows: TGTGCCAGCAGACCTGGGACTAGCACAGATACGCAGTATTTT. Its translation is CASRPGTSTDTQYF.

The chain uses TRBV6-6 and TRBJ2-1, with 11 bases identical to TRBD2. Losses at the gene ends were 5 bases for V and 4 bases for J; bases not matched to a gene: 4. Per germline, CDR1 MNHNY and CDR2 SVGAGI (reference sequence). The CDR3 is 15 residues long. CDR3 in DNA: TGTGCCAGCAGTGTGACTAGCGGGATTTACAATGAGCAGTTCTTC. As protein: CASSVTSGIYNEQFF.

The V gene is TRBV11-2, the J gene TRBJ1-2, with D uncertain. Germline-derived CDR1 and CDR2 are SGHAT and FQNNGV. The CDR3 has 15 amino acids. V lost 0 bases, J lost 6 bases, and 14 bases lay in between. In nucleotides, the CDR3 is TGTGCCAGCAGCTTAGATTTCCCCCTTTCTCATGGCTACACCTTC. This translates into CASSLDFPLSHGYTF.

The CDR3 protein is CASETGYSNQPQHF. DNA for the CDR3: TGTGCCAGCGAAACAGGCTATAGCAATCAGCCCCAGCATTTT. The J gene is TRBJ1-5, the V gene TRBV28, with D perhaps TRBD1 (5 bases). Per germline, CDR1 MDHEN and CDR2 SYDVKM. Trimming took 8 bases from V and 0 from J, leaving 11 bases between them. The CDR3 has 14 amino acids.

This clone was observed once. Different DNA sequences within this sample yield the same CDR3. This chain uses TRBV18 with TRBJ1-1; 8 positions agree with TRBD1. This CDR3 has 14 residues. CDR1 KGHSH and CDR2 LQKENI come from the germline V gene. The V segment lost 4 bases and the J segment 2 bases; nucleotides outside the gene matches: 3. In DNA, the CDR3 is TGTGCCAGCTCACTAGGACAGGGCAACACTGAAGCTTTCTTT. Translation: CASSLGQGNTEAFF.

In this sample, this clone turned up a few times. The chain couples TRBV7-2 to TRBJ1-6; 8 nucleotides align to TRBD1. Per the germline V gene, CDR1 is SGHTA and CDR2 is FQGNSA. J was trimmed by 10 bases and V by 5 bases; bases with no gene match: 13. The CDR3 is made up of 16 amino acids. DNA for the CDR3: TGTGCCAGCAGCCCGGGGTGGACAGGGTTCGAGTCACCCCTCCACTTT. Residues: CASSPGWTGFESPLHF.

The chain couples TRBV5-1 to TRBJ2-5, with TRBD2 matching 7 bases. V lost 3 bases and J lost 1; bases outside the gene matches: 6. Germline V gene lookup returns CDR1 SGHRS and CDR2 YFSETQ. There are 15 residues in the CDR3. The CDR3 bases are TGCGCCAGCAGCTCCGGGACTATCAGCCAAGAGACCCAGTACTTC. Encoded protein: CASSSGTISQETQYF.

The chain links TRBV18 to TRBJ1-1; TRBD1 agrees at 8 bases. The CDR3 extends over 15 amino acids. J gave up 1 base and V 3 bases, and 4 bases lay outside the gene matches. Germline V gene data show CDR1 as KGHSH and CDR2 as LQKENI. CDR3 residues: CASSPGQGGNTEAFF. In DNA, the CDR3 is TGTGCCAGCTCACCCGGACAGGGTGGGAACACTGAAGCTTTCTTT.

The V call is TRBV25-1, the J call TRBJ2-3; 9 bases are shared with TRBD2. Germline-derived CDR1 and CDR2 are MGHDK and SYGVNS. The CDR3 spans 14 residues. With 6 bases clipped from V and 6 bases from J, the junction kept 7 bases outside the gene matches. The CDR3 DNA reads TGTGCCAGCAGGGCGATAGCGGGAGTGGATACGCAGTATTTT. Residues: CASRAIAGVDTQYF.

The chain has TRBV25-1 and TRBJ2-7; perhaps TRBD2 as D (5 bases). The CDR3 totals 13 residues. The V end was cut by 4 bases, the J end by 3 bases, with 10 bases between. Germline CDR1 reads MGHDK; CDR2 reads SYGVNS. CDR3 loop: CASSGLGNYEQYF. The CDR3 DNA sequence: TGTGCCAGCAGTGGGCTCGGGAACTACGAGCAGTACTTC.

This chain connects TRBV24-1 to TRBJ1-5; the match to TRBD1 covers 9 bases. This CDR3 spans 18 amino acids. J was trimmed by 0 bases and V by 3 bases; bases with no gene match: 8. CDR1 and CDR2 from the germline V gene are KGHDR and SFDVKD. The CDR3 nucleotides read TGTGCCACCAGTGATCACACAGGGGGCCTGTATAGCAATCAGCCCCAGCATTTT. Translated: CATSDHTGGLYSNQPQHF.

J is TRBJ2-5 and V is TRBV5-6; a possible D gene is TRBD1 (6 bases). V shed 0 bases and J shed 1 base, with 10 bases lying between them. Per the germline V gene, CDR1 is SGHDT and CDR2 is YYEEEE. The CDR3 contains 15 residues. CDR3 DNA: TGTGCCAGCAGCTTGGGGGTGGGGGCCCAAGAGACCCAGTACTTC. This codes for CASSLGVGAQETQYF.

The chain recombines TRBV21-1 with TRBJ1-2; the D call TRBD1 from the table was never checked on the DNA. TRBV21-1 is a known pseudogene. The CDR3 sequence is 16 residues long. The CDR3 loop reads CASSKVPDRPNYGYTF. CDR3 nucleotide sequence: TGTGCCAGCAGCAAAGTTCCGGACAGGCCTAACTATGGCTACACCTTC.

This clone was recorded a few times. The chain couples TRBV24-1 to TRBJ2-1, with 11 nucleotides matching TRBD1. This CDR3 is 16 amino acids long. CDR1 is KGHDR, CDR2 SFDVKD, per germline. V was clipped by 3 bases and J by 9 bases; unmatched bases: 9. Written as DNA, the CDR3 is TGTGCCACCAGTGATCCTCGGACAGGGGGCGGAGGTGAGCAGTTCTTC. Translating it yields CATSDPRTGGGGEQFF.

The chain uses TRBV6-2 or TRBV6-3 and TRBJ1-2; TRBD1 is a possible D gene (6 bases). This CDR3 spans 14 amino acids. The V gene lost 0 bases and the J gene lost 4 bases, with 9 bases spanning the gap. Germline assignment: CDR1 MNHEY and CDR2 SVGEGT. CDR3 sequence reads: CASSYSDSFYGYTF. The DNA of the CDR3 is TGTGCCAGCAGTTACTCGGACAGCTTCTATGGCTACACCTTC.

The rearrangement joins TRBV5-4 to TRBJ2-7; 12 positions match TRBD2. J gave up 2 bases and V 4 bases, and 4 bases lay outside the gene matches. This CDR3 region has 15 residues. CDR1 SGHNT and CDR2 YYREEE come from the germline V gene (reference sequence). The CDR3 spells CASSLRLAGAYEQYF. In DNA, the CDR3 is TGTGCCAGCAGCCTGAGACTAGCGGGAGCCTACGAGCAGTACTTC.

The chain uses TRBV28 and TRBJ2-1; D remains ambiguous. Per germline, CDR1 MDHEN and CDR2 SYDVKM. This CDR3 contains 12 residues. V was shortened by 5 bases and J by 7 bases, with 9 bases between the two germline ends. The CDR3 coding sequence is TGTGCCAGCAGTCAACTTACTAATGAGCAGTTCTTC. This encodes CASSQLTNEQFF.

This clone was seen a few times. This chain links TRBV15 with TRBJ2-1; 11 bases are a match to TRBD1. The CDR3 spans 15 residues. V gave up 5 bases and J gave up 7 bases; unmatched junction bases: 7. Germline V gene sequence: CDR1 LNHNV, CDR2 YYDKDF (reference sequence). In nucleotides, the CDR3 is TGTGCCACCAGCCCGGACAGGGGGCGATTGAATGAGCAGTTCTTC. It yields the protein CATSPDRGRLNEQFF.

The chain combines TRBV11-2 with TRBJ2-1; 9 bases are shared with TRBD1. Germline assignment: CDR1 SGHAT and CDR2 FQNNGV. V dropped 0 bases and J dropped 3; count of bases not matched to a gene: 3. The CDR3 covers 16 residues. CDR3 region: CASSLEGTGIYNEQFF. The CDR3 DNA reads TGTGCCAGCAGCTTAGAAGGGACAGGGATCTACAATGAGCAGTTCTTC. Full variable domain (missing parts from reference TRBV11-2 and TRBJ2-1): EAGVAQSPRYKIIEKRQSVAFWCNPISGHATLYWYQQILGQGPKLLIQFQNNGVVDDSQLPKDRFSAERLKGVDSTLKIQPAKLEDSAVYLCASSLEGTGIYNEQFFGPGTRLTVL.

The rearrangement joins TRBV24-1 to TRBJ2-3; TRBD2 is a possible D gene (6 bases). From germline, CDR1 is KGHDR and CDR2 SFDVKD. V gave up 5 bases and J gave up 4 bases, with 15 bases separating them. The CDR3 is made up of 15 amino acids. The CDR3, as DNA: TGTGCCACCAGTGTTTTCCTTTCGGGGGCAGATACGCAGTATTTT. This translates into CATSVFLSGADTQYF.

The chain joins TRBV29-1 to TRBJ1-1, with D possibly being TRBD1 (5 bases). Germline values: CDR1 SQVTM, CDR2 ANQGSEA. Deletions cut 6 bases from V and 2 bases from J, with 10 bases between. The CDR3 has 12 amino acids. CDR3 loop: CSVLTVNTEAFF. CDR3 bases: TGCAGCGTGCTGACAGTAAACACTGAAGCTTTCTTT.

The chain combines TRBV6-5 with TRBJ1-5, with 8 positions matching TRBD1. The CDR3 is 13 amino acids. With V trimmed by 4 bases and J by 6 bases, 2 bases remained unmatched. CDR1 and CDR2 from the germline V gene are MNHEY and SVGAGI. CDR3 bases: TGTGCCAGCAGTTCCGACAGGGGTCAGCCCCAGCATTTT. This gives the protein CASSSDRGQPQHF.

The gene calls are TRBV2 and TRBJ2-1, with D maybe TRBD2 (6 bases). Germline-derived CDR1 and CDR2 are SNHLY and FYNNEI. Trimming stripped 7 bases from V and 0 bases from J, with 13 bases between. This CDR3 contains 15 residues. CDR3 coding DNA: TGTGCCAGCACTCTCGGGAGAGGCTCCTACAATGAGCAGTTCTTC. This sequence encodes CASTLGRGSYNEQFF.

The chain combines TRBV11-2 with TRBJ2-1; D is uncertain. The germline V gene encodes CDR1 SGHAT and CDR2 FQNNGV. Trimming pared 0 bases from V and 0 bases from J, leaving 6 bases between. This CDR3 has 15 residues. This CDR3 reads CASSLDASSYNEQFF. The CDR3 DNA follows: TGTGCCAGCAGCTTAGATGCTAGCTCCTACAATGAGCAGTTCTTC.

V usage is TRBV5-1 and J usage is TRBJ2-7, with 10 nucleotides matching TRBD2. Trimming removed 3 bases from V and 3 bases from J; junction bases left unmatched: 0. This CDR3 region has 13 residues. CDR1 and CDR2 from the germline V gene are SGHRS and YFSETQ. This chain's CDR3 is CASSSSGGYEQYF. CDR3 coding DNA: TGCGCCAGCAGCTCTAGCGGGGGCTACGAGCAGTACTTC.